This T cell receptor beta chain is drawn from a study of blood T cell repertoires in COVID-19. On the study more broadly: The United States, Italy and Spain were the sources of the acute and convalescent COVID-19 samples. From T cells, B-cell-depleted T cells, or PBMCs came the material, which was cDNA or gDNA.

The CDR3 covers 15 residues. Germline assignment: CDR1 SGDLS and CDR2 YYNGEE. V was clipped by 4 bases and J by 4 bases, with 14 bases between them. In the original workflow: Amplification of reference gene primers provided the estimated nucleated cell counts. Method: immunoSEQ multiplex PCR; TCRdb's copy keeps in-frame clones and lacks some. V, J and clone size are taken as reported in that table, and D and trimming were inferred from the DNA itself. The sample holds some 400,000 clones, around 87% seen once. Seattle patient enrollment occurred during active infection, with longitudinal follow-up thereafter.

The source material was peripheral blood. This sequence joins TRBV9 and TRBJ2-2, with D possibly matching TRBD2 (6 bases). The source of this sequence is a woman aged 60-75 years with COVID-19, enrolled during active disease. The CDR3 sequence is CASSLSGQFTGELFF. DNA for the CDR3: TGTGCCAGCAGCCTGAGCGGGCAGTTCACCGGGGAGCTGTTTTTT.